These 23 T cell receptor beta chains were sequenced from one sample in a study of beta chain features in type 1 diabetes. Sequenced material consisted of expressed TCRB transcripts (all of the isolated RNA was reverse transcribed). Only in-frame clones appear in the TCRdb table, and some are missing; sequencing was by immunoSEQ multiplex PCR. The table records about 340,000 clones, approximately 9.7% of them present only once. Notes on the study in general: When Type 1 diabetes patients were examined, their TCRB CDR3s proved moderately but significantly shorter in all four CD4+ subsets.

For these receptors, no antigen is known. Material for sequencing was central memory CD4+ T cells from blood. The origin of the receptors is a man aged 25 to 40 with type 1 diabetes.

The V and J genes are TRBV30 and TRBJ1-4, with 7 bases fitting TRBD1. CDR3 length: 14 residues. The V gene's germline CDR1 is GTSNPN and CDR2 SVGIG (reference sequence). V dropped 4 bases and J dropped 3; count of bases not matched to a gene: 5. The CDR3, as DNA: TGTGCCTGGACACTGGGACAGCCTAATGAAAAACTGTTTTTT. As protein: CAWTLGQPNEKLFF.

The rearrangement joins TRBV7-9 to TRBJ1-1; 7 bases match TRBD1. The ends lost 4 bases at V and 4 bases at J; junction bases unmatched: 3. The CDR3 is 13 residues long. CDR1 is SEHNR, CDR2 FQNEAQ, per germline (reference sequence). CDR3 bases: TGTGCCAGCAGCTCAGGGGGGGCCACTGAAGCTTTCTTT. Its translation is CASSSGGATEAFF.

In this sample, this clone turned up many times. V and J are TRBV7-2 and TRBJ2-5, with a tentative D call TRBD1 (6 bases). Germline V gene lookup returns CDR1 SGHTA and CDR2 FQGNSA. The CDR3 loop spans 14 amino acids. The V end lost 8 bases, the J end lost 5 bases, and 18 bases lay between the germline ends. CDR3 loop: CASALDGTTETQYF. CDR3 DNA: TGTGCCAGCGCCCTAGATGGGACAACGGAGACCCAGTACTTC.

This rearrangement joins TRBV7-9 to TRBJ1-1, with D possibly TRBD1 on 5 matching bases. There are 14 residues in the CDR3. CDR1 is SEHNR, CDR2 FQNEAQ, per germline (reference sequence). V lost 5 bases to trimming and J lost 1 base, with 11 bases between them. The CDR3 sequence: CASSPYRGNTEAFF. CDR3 nucleotide sequence: TGTGCCAGCAGCCCGTATAGGGGGAACACTGAAGCTTTCTTT.

This clone rates as medium-sized. The chain couples TRBV19 to TRBJ2-7; 7 bases map to TRBD1. Germline CDR1 LNHDA, CDR2 SQIVND (reference sequence). The CDR3 has 14 amino acids. V was clipped by 5 bases and J by 0 bases; unmatched bases: 4. The CDR3 region is CASSRGQSSYEQYF. CDR3 nucleotide sequence: TGTGCCAGTAGTCGGGGACAGAGCTCCTACGAGCAGTACTTC.

This clone has a count of ten or more. The V gene is TRBV5-5, the J gene TRBJ2-3; D is undetermined. The CDR3 totals 12 residues. Trimming stripped 2 bases from V and 6 bases from J, with 7 bases between. Germline CDR1 reads SGHKS; CDR2 reads YYEKEE (reference sequence). CDR3 in amino acids: CASSFMADTQYF. DNA of the CDR3: TGTGCCAGCAGCTTCATGGCGGATACGCAGTATTTT.

This clone was seen ten or more times. This rearrangement joins TRBV11-2 to TRBJ1-2; D is undetermined. The V end was cut by 0 bases, the J end by 4 bases, with 6 bases between. The CDR3 extends over 13 amino acids. Germline V gives CDR1 SGHAT, CDR2 FQNNGV. The CDR3 DNA sequence: TGTGCCAGCAGCTTAGAAGGCCTCTATGGCTACACCTTC. This gives the protein CASSLEGLYGYTF.

This clone was counted a few times. This chain joins TRBV7-2 and TRBJ1-6; maybe TRBD1 (5 bases). Germline V lookup: CDR1 SGHTA, CDR2 FQGNSA. Trimming took 5 bases from V and 6 from J, leaving 17 bases between them. This CDR3 spans 16 amino acids. CDR3 residues: CASSTSPTVFNSPLHF. CDR3 in DNA: TGTGCCAGCAGCACCTCCCCGACAGTTTTTAATTCACCCCTCCACTTT. The entire variable domain, with the rest obtained from reference TRBV7-2 and TRBJ1-6, is as follows: GAGVSQSPSNKVTEKGKDVELRCDPISGHTALYWYRQSLGQGLEFLIYFQGNSAPDKSGLPSDRFSAERTGGSVSTLTIQRTQQEDSAVYLCASSTSPTVFNSPLHFGNGTRLTVT.

This clone has at least ten counts. The chain links TRBV2 to TRBJ1-2, with D possibly TRBD1 on 5 matching bases. Germline CDR1 is SNHLY and CDR2 is FYNNEI. The length of the CDR3 is 14 residues. V was pared by 2 bases and J by 3 bases, with 10 bases between. CDR3 in amino acids: CASSERRRDYGYTF. CDR3 sequence (DNA): TGTGCCAGCAGTGAACGTCGCAGGGACTATGGCTACACCTTC.

This clone was counted only a few times. The V and J genes are TRBV30 and TRBJ1-3; TRBD1 is a possible D gene (6 bases). V was trimmed by 6 bases and J by 0 bases, leaving 9 bases between them. Germline lookup yields CDR1 GTSNPN and CDR2 SVGIG (reference sequence). The CDR3 contains 13 residues. The CDR3 protein is CACTGFSGNTIYF. The CDR3 nucleotides read TGTGCCTGTACAGGGTTCTCTGGAAACACCATATATTTT.

V gene TRBV2 combines with J gene TRBJ1-6; maybe TRBD1 (5 bases). This CDR3 is built from 14 residues. V gave up 6 bases and J gave up 7 bases, with 13 bases separating them. CDR1 and CDR2 (germline): SNHLY, FYNNEI. The chain's CDR3 is CASRLTDRNSPLHF. The CDR3 nucleotides read TGTGCCAGCAGACTGACAGACCGAAATTCACCCCTCCACTTT.

In its sample, this clone was seen a few times. The V call is TRBV5-6, the J call TRBJ2-5, with TRBD2 matching 7 bases. There are 16 residues in the CDR3. V shed 0 bases, J shed 1 base, and the junction held 6 bases outside the gene matches. In germline, CDR1 is SGHDT, CDR2 YYEEEE. The CDR3 protein is CASSLGPRGGQETQYF. CDR3 DNA: TGTGCCAGCAGCTTGGGACCCCGCGGGGGCCAAGAGACCCAGTACTTC.

The chain is built from TRBV5-1 and TRBJ1-2; weak D call: TRBD1 (5 bases). V lost 4 bases, J lost 3 bases, and 13 bases lay in between. Germline CDR1 reads SGHRS; CDR2 reads YFSETQ. The CDR3 sequence is 14 residues long. This CDR3 reads CASSLGTDYYGYTF. CDR3 coding DNA: TGCGCCAGCAGCCTCGGGACCGATTACTATGGCTACACCTTC.

The chain has TRBV6-6 and TRBJ1-4; D gene ambiguous. The CDR3 consists of 15 residues. V was clipped by 5 bases and J by 8 bases, with 18 bases between them. CDR1 and CDR2 (germline): MNHNY, SVGAGI (reference sequence). The CDR3 nucleotides read TGTGCCAGCAGTGGCCCCGAGGGAGGAAAAGAAAAACTGTTTTTT. Its translation is CASSGPEGGKEKLFF.

This clone has ten or more counts. The V call is TRBV6-6, the J call TRBJ1-5; D is possibly TRBD1 (6 bases). CDR1 and CDR2 (germline): MNHNY, SVGAGI (reference sequence). This CDR3 contains 15 residues. V dropped 2 bases and J dropped 3 bases, with 11 bases sitting between them. CDR3 DNA sequence: TGTGCCAGCAGTTACGGCAGGGGAAACAATCAGCCCCAGCATTTT. Its translation: CASSYGRGNNQPQHF.

This clone was seen repeatedly, ten times or more. Additional DNA sequences in this sample encode the identical CDR3. The chain links TRBV18 to TRBJ1-5, with D perhaps TRBD1 (6 bases). This CDR3 is 13 amino acids long. Germline values: CDR1 KGHSH, CDR2 LQKENI. Trimming stripped 8 bases from V and 8 bases from J, with 16 bases between. The CDR3 protein is CASTTGLDEPQHF. The DNA of the CDR3 is TGTGCCAGCACAACAGGGTTGGATGAGCCCCAGCATTTT.

This clone has a handful of counts. J is TRBJ2-5 and V is TRBV5-1, with TRBD2 identical over 10 bases. Trimming cost V 0 bases and J 5 bases; bases outside gene matches: 4. The germline gives CDR1 SGHRS, CDR2 YFSETQ. The CDR3 consists of 15 residues. CDR3 in amino acids: CASSLDSGGPETQYF. CDR3 bases: TGCGCCAGCAGCTTGGATAGCGGGGGGCCTGAGACCCAGTACTTC.

This clone was picked up many times. The chain uses TRBV21-1 and TRBJ1-1. TRBV21-1 is recorded as a pseudogene. The CDR3 consists of 17 residues. CDR3 amino acids: CASSNQVGGQEGTEAFF. CDR3 coding DNA: TGTGCCAGCAGCAATCAAGTGGGGGGCCAGGAAGGCACTGAAGCTTTCTTT.

In this sample, this clone turned up a few times. The chain recombines TRBV29-1 with TRBJ2-5; D ambiguous. Germline assignment: CDR1 SQVTM and CDR2 ANQGSEA. V was cut by 2 bases and J by 3 bases, with 4 bases left in between. This CDR3 has 11 amino acids. The DNA of the CDR3 is TGCAGCGTTGAACAGAAAGAGACCCAGTACTTC. It is translated as CSVEQKETQYF. The full variable domain, in which reference TRBV29-1 and TRBJ2-5 provide the parts outside the CDR3, is SAVISQKPSRDICQRGTSLTIQCQVDSQVTMMFWYRQQPGQSLTLIATANQGSEATYESGFVIDKFPISRPNLTFSTLTVSNMSPEDSSIYLCSVEQKETQYFGPGTRLLVL.

The chain combines TRBV4-3 with TRBJ2-3, with D perhaps matching TRBD2 (5 bases). V lost 4 bases and J 6 bases, leaving 14 bases between the germline ends. This CDR3 has 14 residues. Per the germline V gene, CDR1 is LGHNA and CDR2 is YSLEER. The CDR3 DNA reads TGCGCCAGCAGCCGCGGGCCGGCGTCCGATACGCAGTATTTT. Residues: CASSRGPASDTQYF.

This clone has more than one count but fewer than ten. The rearrangement joins TRBV11-2 to TRBJ2-1; TRBD2 agrees at 7 bases. Germline V gives CDR1 SGHAT, CDR2 FQNNGV. This CDR3 is built from 15 residues. V gave up 1 base and J gave up 2 bases; unmatched junction bases: 2. In DNA form, the CDR3 reads TGTGCCAGCAGCTTAGTTCTAGCGGCCTACAATGAGCAGTTCTTC. Translated, it gives CASSLVLAAYNEQFF.

This clone was recorded many times. Sequence at one end of the junction differs from germline and may be a read error. The chain couples TRBV7-7 to TRBJ2-2; D is ambiguous. The CDR3 covers 12 residues. Germline V gene sequence: CDR1 SSHAT, CDR2 FNYEAQ (reference sequence). DNA of the CDR3: TGTGCTAGCAGCTTATCTGGCGGGGAGCTGTTTTTT. It specifies CASSLSGGELFF.

The chain employs TRBV29-1 and TRBJ2-5, with TRBD1 matching over 11 bases. With 4 bases clipped from V and 5 bases from J, the junction kept 3 bases outside the gene matches. This CDR3 comprises 13 residues. Germline V CDR1 and CDR2: SQVTM, ANQGSEA. The CDR3 here is CSVVRDRGETQYF. CDR3 DNA: TGCAGCGTTGTCCGGGACAGGGGGGAGACCCAGTACTTC. The variable domain in full, completed from reference TRBV29-1 and TRBJ2-5, reads SAVISQKPSRDICQRGTSLTIQCQVDSQVTMMFWYRQQPGQSLTLIATANQGSEATYESGFVIDKFPISRPNLTFSTLTVSNMSPEDSSIYLCSVVRDRGETQYFGPGTRLLVL.